This TCR beta chain was sequenced for a study of T cells in Graves' hyperthyroidism and ophthalmopathy. The study's findings and limits: In the blood, most expanded thyroid clonotypes above 0.001 appeared as well. Classification by a 13 V-J model distinguished ophthalmopathy from stable hyperthyroidism.

This CDR3 spans 16 amino acids. Per germline, CDR1 KGHDR and CDR2 SFDVKD. Trimming took 1 base from V and 1 from J, leaving 10 bases between them. Thyroid ultrasound, orbital computed tomography, clinical symptoms, and serum thyroxine and TRAb underpinned diagnoses. The source of the PBMCs was over 8.5 ml of fresh peripheral blood. About this clonotype itself: The antigen is not known.

It was RNA transcripts that yielded the amplified TCR beta CDR3 regions. HTBI primers were the set used in a first-round RT-PCR of the TCR CDR3. TCRdb re-analysed the multiplex PCR reads in MiXCR, keeping a single row per CDR3 protein. The repertoire consists of 250,000 to 400,000 distinct CDR3 sequences, with approximately 14% occurring once and the leading ten covering 30% to 35%. The TCR comes from a woman between 40 and 55 years old with Graves' ophthalmopathy. The sequencing sample was made of blood. The genes are TRBV24-1 and TRBJ2-1; possible D gene TRBD2, 5 bases. The CDR3 reads CATSDFKEGSYNEQFF. The CDR3 bases are TGTGCCACCAGTGATTTCAAAGAGGGTTCCTACAATGAGCAGTTCTTC.